These 4 T cell receptor beta chains share one sample of origin, sequenced in a study of blood T cell repertoires in COVID-19 (TCRdb year 2020). Libraries were made using the immunoSEQ multiplex PCR assay. Drawn from immuneACCESS, this table holds only the in-frame rearrangements with V and J called that TCRdb kept. Clones are partly lost; checked studies trace under half to an unresolved V gene and leave the rest unexplained. The sample table contains hundreds of thousands of clones; only one count was recorded for 86% of them. The ten top clones hold roughly 1.4% of the sample. Sequencing was carried out using peripheral blood. These receptors originate from a woman between 25 and 40 years old with active or convalescent COVID-19.

This sequence joins TRBV10-3 and TRBJ1-6, with D maybe TRBD1 (6 bases). Trimming removed 2 bases at V and 13 bases at J, with 15 bases between. Germline CDR1 ENHRY, CDR2 SYGVKD. This CDR3 is built from 14 residues. CDR3 in DNA: TGTGCCATCAGTGAGGGACAGCCCCAGCCGCCCCTCCACTTT. It codes for CAISEGQPQPPLHF.

The chain couples TRBV7-8 to TRBJ2-3; TRBD2 matches at 7 bases. Per germline, CDR1 SGHVS and CDR2 FQNEAQ. V trimming: 4 bases; J trimming: 1 base; junction bases outside the gene matches: 11. The CDR3 sequence is 17 residues long. The CDR3 spells CASSYQPTSTGTDTQYF. The CDR3 bases are TGTGCCAGCAGCTACCAACCGACTAGCACGGGCACAGATACGCAGTATTTT.

V usage is TRBV6-5 and J usage is TRBJ1-1, with 7 nucleotides matching TRBD1. There are 13 residues in the CDR3. Per the germline V gene, CDR1 is MNHEY and CDR2 is SVGAGI. V was clipped by 6 bases and J by 2 bases; unmatched bases: 3. The CDR3 reads CASRGQSNTEAFF. The CDR3 DNA reads TGTGCCAGCAGGGGACAGAGTAACACTGAAGCTTTCTTT.

This rearrangement joins TRBV19 to TRBJ1-2, with D perhaps TRBD1 (5 bases). Germline V gene data show CDR1 as LNHDA and CDR2 as SQIVND (reference sequence). Trimming pared 7 bases from V and 6 bases from J, leaving 15 bases between. This CDR3 region has 13 residues. CDR3 loop: CASKLQGSDGYTF. The CDR3 DNA reads as TGTGCCAGTAAACTTCAGGGCTCTGATGGCTACACCTTC. The variable domain in full, with the rest retrieved from reference TRBV19 and TRBJ1-2, is DGGITQSPKYLFRKEGQNVTLSCEQNLNHDAMYWYRQDPGQGLRLIYYSQIVNDFQKGDIAEGYSVSREKKESFPLTVTSAQKNPTAFYLCASKLQGSDGYTFGSGTRLTVV.